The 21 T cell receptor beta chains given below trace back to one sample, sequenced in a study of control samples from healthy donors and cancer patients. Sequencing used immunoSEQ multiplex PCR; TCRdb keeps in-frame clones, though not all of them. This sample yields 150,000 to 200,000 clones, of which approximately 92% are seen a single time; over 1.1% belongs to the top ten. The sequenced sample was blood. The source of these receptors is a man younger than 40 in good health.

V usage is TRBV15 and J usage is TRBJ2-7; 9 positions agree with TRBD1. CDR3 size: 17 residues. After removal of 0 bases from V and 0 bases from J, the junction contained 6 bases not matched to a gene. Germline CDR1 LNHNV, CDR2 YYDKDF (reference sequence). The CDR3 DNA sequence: TGTGCCACCAGCAGAGAACCGACAGGGGGAAGCTCCTACGAGCAGTACTTC. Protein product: CATSREPTGGSSYEQYF.

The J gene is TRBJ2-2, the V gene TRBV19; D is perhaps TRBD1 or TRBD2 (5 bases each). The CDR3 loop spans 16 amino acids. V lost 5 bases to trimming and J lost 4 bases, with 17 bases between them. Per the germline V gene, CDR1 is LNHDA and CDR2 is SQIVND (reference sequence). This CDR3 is CASSLHGARGTGELFF. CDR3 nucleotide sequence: TGTGCCAGTAGTTTGCACGGGGCGCGAGGCACCGGGGAGCTGTTTTTT.

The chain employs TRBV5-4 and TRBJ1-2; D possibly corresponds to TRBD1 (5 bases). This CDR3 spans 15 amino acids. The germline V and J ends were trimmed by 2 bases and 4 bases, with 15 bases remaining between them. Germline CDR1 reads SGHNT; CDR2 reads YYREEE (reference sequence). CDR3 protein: CASSFYRSSSYGYTF. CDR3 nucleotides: TGTGCCAGCAGCTTTTACAGGTCCTCCAGCTATGGCTACACCTTC. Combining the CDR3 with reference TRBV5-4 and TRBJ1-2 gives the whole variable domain ETGVTQSPTHLIKTRGQQVTLRCSSQSGHNTVSWYQQALGQGPQFIFQYYREEENGRGNFPPRFSGLQFPNYSSELNVNALELDDSALYLCASSFYRSSSYGYTFGSGTRLTVV.

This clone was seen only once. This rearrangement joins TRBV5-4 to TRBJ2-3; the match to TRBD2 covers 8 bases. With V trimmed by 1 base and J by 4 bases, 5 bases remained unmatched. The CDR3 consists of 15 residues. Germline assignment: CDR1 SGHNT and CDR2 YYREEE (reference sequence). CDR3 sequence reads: CASSLPAGVADTQYF. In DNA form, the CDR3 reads TGTGCCAGCAGCTTGCCAGCGGGAGTGGCAGATACGCAGTATTTT. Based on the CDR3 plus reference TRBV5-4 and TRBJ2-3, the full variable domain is ETGVTQSPTHLIKTRGQQVTLRCSSQSGHNTVSWYQQALGQGPQFIFQYYREEENGRGNFPPRFSGLQFPNYSSELNVNALELDDSALYLCASSLPAGVADTQYFGPGTRLTVL.

The CDR3 region has the DNA TGCAGCGCTGGGTCGACAGGGCCGGGTGGTGGCTACACCTTC. Translated, it gives CSAGSTGPGGGYTF. This chain links TRBV29-1 with TRBJ1-2; TRBD1 matches 7 bases. The V and J ends lost 7 bases and 7 bases, in that order; junction bases with no gene match: 15. Germline V gene data show CDR1 as SQVTM and CDR2 as ANQGSEA. This CDR3 is built from 14 residues. The full variable domain, in which reference TRBV29-1 and TRBJ1-2 provide the parts outside the CDR3, is SAVISQKPSRDICQRGTSLTIQCQVDSQVTMMFWYRQQPGQSLTLIATANQGSEATYESGFVIDKFPISRPNLTFSTLTVSNMSPEDSSIYLCSAGSTGPGGGYTFGSGTRLTVV.

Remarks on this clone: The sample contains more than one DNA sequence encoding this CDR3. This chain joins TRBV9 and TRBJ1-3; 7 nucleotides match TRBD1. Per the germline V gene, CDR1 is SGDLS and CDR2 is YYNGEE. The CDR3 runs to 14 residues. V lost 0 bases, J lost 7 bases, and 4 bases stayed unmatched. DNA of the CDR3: TGTGCCAGCAGCGTAGAACAGGGGAGGAACACCATATATTTT. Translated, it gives CASSVEQGRNTIYF. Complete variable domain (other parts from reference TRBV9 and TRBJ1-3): DSGVTQTPKHLITATGQRVTLRCSPRSGDLSVYWYQQSLDQGLQFLIQYYNGEERAKGNILERFSAQQFPDLHSELNLSSLELGDSALYFCASSVEQGRNTIYFGEGSWLTVV.

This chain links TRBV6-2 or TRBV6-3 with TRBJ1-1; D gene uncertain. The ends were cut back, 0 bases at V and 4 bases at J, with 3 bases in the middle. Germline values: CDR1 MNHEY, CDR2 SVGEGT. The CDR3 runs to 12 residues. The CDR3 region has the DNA TGTGCCAGCAGTTACTCAGTCACTGAAGCTTTCTTT. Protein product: CASSYSVTEAFF.

Written as DNA, the CDR3 is TGTGCCAGCAGCTTACAAACAGGGGGCGAGACCCAGTACTTC. Translated: CASSLQTGGETQYF. This sequence joins TRBV7-2 and TRBJ2-5; 9 nucleotides agree with TRBD1. V trimming: 2 bases; J trimming: 5 bases; junction bases outside the gene matches: 3. CDR1 and CDR2 from the germline V gene are SGHTA and FQGNSA. The CDR3 covers 14 residues.

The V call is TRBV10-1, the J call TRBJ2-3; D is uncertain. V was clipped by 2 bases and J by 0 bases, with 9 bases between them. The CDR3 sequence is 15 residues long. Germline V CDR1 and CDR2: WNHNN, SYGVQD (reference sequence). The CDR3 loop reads CASSEADFSTDTQYF. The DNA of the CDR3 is TGCGCCAGCAGTGAGGCGGATTTTAGCACAGATACGCAGTATTTT.

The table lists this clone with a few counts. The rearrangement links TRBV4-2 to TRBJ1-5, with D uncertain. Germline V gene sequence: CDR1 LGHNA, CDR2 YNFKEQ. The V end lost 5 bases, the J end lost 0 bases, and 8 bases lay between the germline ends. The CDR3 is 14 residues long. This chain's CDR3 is CASSDVASNQPQHF. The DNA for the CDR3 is TGTGCCAGCAGCGACGTCGCTAGCAATCAGCCCCAGCATTTT.

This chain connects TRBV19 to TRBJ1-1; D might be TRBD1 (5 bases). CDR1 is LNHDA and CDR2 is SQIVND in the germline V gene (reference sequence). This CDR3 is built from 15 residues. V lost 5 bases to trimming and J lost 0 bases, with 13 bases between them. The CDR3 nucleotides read TGTGCCAGTAGTGCTCCGGGACGAATGAACACTGAAGCTTTCTTT. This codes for CASSAPGRMNTEAFF.

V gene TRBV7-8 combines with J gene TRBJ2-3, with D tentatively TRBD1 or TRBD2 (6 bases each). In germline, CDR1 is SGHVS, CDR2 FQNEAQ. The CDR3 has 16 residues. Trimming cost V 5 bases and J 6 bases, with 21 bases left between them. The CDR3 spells CASSEPGAGAGDTQYF. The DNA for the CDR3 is TGTGCCAGCAGCGAGCCGGGGGCCGGAGCGGGCGATACGCAGTATTTT.

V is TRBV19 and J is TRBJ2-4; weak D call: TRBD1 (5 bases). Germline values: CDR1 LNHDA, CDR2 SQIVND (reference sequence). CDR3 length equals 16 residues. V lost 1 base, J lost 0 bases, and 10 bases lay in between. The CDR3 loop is CASSIVFREAKNIQYF. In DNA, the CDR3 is TGTGCCAGTAGTATAGTTTTCAGGGAAGCCAAAAACATTCAGTACTTC.

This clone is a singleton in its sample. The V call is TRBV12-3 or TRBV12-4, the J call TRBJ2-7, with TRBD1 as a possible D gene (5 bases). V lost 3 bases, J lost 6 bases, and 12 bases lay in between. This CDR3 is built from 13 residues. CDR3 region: CASSLGQGSEQYF. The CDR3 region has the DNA TGTGCCAGCAGTTTGGGGCAGGGATCCGAGCAGTACTTC.

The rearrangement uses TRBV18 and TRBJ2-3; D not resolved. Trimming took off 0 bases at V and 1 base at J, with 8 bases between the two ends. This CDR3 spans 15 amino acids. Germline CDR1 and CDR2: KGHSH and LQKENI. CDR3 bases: TGTGCCAGCTCACCACCGTTCACACGCACAGATACGCAGTATTTT. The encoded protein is CASSPPFTRTDTQYF.

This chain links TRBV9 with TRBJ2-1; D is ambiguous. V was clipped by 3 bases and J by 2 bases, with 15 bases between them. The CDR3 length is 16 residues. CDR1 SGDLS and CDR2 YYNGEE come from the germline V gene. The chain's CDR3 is CASSAKLAPPYNEQFF. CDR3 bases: TGTGCCAGCAGCGCCAAACTTGCTCCTCCCTACAATGAGCAGTTCTTC.

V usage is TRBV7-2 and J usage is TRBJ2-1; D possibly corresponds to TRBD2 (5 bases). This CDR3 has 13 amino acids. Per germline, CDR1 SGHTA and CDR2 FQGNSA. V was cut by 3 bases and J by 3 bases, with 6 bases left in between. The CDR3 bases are TGTGCCAGCAGCTTCCGGGACTACAATGAGCAGTTCTTC. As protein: CASSFRDYNEQFF.

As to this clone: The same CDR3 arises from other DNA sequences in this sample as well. The CDR3 DNA is TGTGCCAGCAGTGGGGACTCTAATCAGCCCCAGCATTTT. It yields the protein CASSGDSNQPQHF. The V gene is TRBV2, the J gene TRBJ1-5; D is possibly TRBD1 (5 bases). Germline V gene lookup returns CDR1 SNHLY and CDR2 FYNNEI. The V end lost 4 bases, the J end lost 4 bases, and 8 bases lay between the germline ends. The CDR3 covers 13 residues.

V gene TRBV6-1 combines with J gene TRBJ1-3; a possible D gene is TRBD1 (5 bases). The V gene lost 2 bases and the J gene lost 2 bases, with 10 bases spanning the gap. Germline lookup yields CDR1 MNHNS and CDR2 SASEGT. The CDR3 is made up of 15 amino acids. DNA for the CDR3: TGTGCCAGCAGTGAACAGGGAGCTCCTGGAAACACCATATATTTT. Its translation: CASSEQGAPGNTIYF.

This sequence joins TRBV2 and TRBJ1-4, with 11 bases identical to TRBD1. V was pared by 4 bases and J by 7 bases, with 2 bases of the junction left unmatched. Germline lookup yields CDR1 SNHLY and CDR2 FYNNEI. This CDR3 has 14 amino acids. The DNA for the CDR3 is TGTGCCAGCAGTGGGGGGACAGGGGGTGAAAAACTGTTTTTT. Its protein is CASSGGTGGEKLFF. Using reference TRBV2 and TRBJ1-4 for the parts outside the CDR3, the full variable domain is EPEVTQTPSHQVTQMGQEVILRCVPISNHLYFYWYRQILGQKVEFLVSFYNNEISEKSEIFDDQFSVERPDGSNFTLKIRSTKLEDSAMYFCASSGGTGGEKLFFGSGTQLSVL.

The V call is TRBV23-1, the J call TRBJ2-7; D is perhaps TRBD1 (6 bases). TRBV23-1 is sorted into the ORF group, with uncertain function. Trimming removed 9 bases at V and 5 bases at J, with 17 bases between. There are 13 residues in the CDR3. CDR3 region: CARPTGWLDEQYF. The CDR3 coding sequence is TGCGCCAGACCAACAGGGTGGTTGGACGAGCAGTACTTC.